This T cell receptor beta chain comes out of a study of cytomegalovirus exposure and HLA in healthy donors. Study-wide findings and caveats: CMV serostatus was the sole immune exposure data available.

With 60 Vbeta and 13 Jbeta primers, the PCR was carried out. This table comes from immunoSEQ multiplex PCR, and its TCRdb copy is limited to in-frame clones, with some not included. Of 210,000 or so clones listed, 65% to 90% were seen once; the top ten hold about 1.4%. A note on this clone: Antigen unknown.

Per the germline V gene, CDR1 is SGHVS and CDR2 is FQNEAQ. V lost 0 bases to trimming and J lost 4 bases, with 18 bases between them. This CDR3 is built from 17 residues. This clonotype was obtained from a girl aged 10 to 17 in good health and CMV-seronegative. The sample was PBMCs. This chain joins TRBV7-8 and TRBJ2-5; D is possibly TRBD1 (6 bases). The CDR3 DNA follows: TGTGCCAGCAGCTTAGCTACCTTACAGGGTTATGGAGAGACCCAGTACTTC. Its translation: CASSLATLQGYGETQYF.